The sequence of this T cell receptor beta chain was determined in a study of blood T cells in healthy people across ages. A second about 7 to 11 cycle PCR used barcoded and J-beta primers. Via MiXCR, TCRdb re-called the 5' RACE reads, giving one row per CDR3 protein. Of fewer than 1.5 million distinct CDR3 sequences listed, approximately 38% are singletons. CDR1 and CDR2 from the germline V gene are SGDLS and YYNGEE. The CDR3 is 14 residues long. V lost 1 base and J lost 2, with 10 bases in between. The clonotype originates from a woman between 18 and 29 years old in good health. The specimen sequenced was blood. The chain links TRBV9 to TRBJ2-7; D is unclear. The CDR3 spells CASSVSGVTYEQYF. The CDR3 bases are TGTGCCAGCAGCGTATCTGGGGTGACCTACGAGCAGTACTTC.